This T cell receptor (beta chain) was recovered during a study of OX40 agonist ivuxolimab in advanced cancers. For the study at large: Among those enrolled, mean age was about 63 years (range about 23 to 79) and over 70% were male. Three patients had partial responses: one hepatocellular carcinoma, two cutaneous melanoma.

TCRdb's table, derived via immunoSEQ multiplex PCR, lists solely in-frame clones and lacks some. The profile shows 80,000 or so clones, under 90% of them singletons. Exclusion applied to patients with autoimmune disease history or systemic immunosuppression. Trimming cost V 3 bases and J 4 bases; bases outside gene matches: 2. The germline gives CDR1 MDHEN, CDR2 SYDVKM. The CDR3 has 13 residues. This clonotype was obtained from an adult with an advanced solid tumor such as melanoma, head and neck, liver or kidney cancer. The chain combines TRBV28 with TRBJ1-2, with 7 bases matching TRBD1. This sample comprised CD4+ or CD8+ T cells sorted from blood, obtained in a trial of the OX40 agonist ivuxolimab. CDR3 DNA sequence: TGTGCCAGCAGTTTCACAGGGGTCTATGGCTACACCTTC. It yields the protein CASSFTGVYGYTF.